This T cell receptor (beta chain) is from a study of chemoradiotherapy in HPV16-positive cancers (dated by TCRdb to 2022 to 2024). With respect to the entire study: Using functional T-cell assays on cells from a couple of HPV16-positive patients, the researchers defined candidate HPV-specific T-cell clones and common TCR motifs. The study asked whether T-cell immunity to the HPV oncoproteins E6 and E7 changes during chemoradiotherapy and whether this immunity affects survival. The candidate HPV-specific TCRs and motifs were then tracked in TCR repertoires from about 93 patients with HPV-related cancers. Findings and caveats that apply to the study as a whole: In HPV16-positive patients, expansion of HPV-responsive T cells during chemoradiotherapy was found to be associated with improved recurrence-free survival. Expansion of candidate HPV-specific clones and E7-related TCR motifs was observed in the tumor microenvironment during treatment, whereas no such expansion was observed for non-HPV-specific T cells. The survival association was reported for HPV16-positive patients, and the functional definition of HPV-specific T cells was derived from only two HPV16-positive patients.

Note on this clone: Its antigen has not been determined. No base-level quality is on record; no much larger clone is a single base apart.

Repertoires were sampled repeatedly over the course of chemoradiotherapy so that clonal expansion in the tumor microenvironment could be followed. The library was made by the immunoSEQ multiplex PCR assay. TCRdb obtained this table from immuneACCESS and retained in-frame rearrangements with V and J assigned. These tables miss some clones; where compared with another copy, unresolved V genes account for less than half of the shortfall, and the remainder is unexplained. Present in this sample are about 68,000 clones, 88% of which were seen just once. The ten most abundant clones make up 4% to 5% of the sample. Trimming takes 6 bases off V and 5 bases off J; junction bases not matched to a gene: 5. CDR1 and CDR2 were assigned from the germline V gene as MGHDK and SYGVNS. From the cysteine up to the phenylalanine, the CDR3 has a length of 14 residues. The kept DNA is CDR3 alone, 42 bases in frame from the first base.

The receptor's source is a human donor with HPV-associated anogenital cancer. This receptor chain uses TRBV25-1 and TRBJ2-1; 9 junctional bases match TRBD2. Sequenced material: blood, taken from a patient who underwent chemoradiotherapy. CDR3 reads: CASRSSGMNNEQFF. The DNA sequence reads TGTGCCAGCAGATCTAGCGGGATGAACAATGAGCAGTTCTTC. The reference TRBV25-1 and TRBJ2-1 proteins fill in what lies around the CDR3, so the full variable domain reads EADIYQTPRYLVIGTGKKITLECSQTMGHDKMYWYQQDPGMELHLIHYSYGVNSTEKGDLSSESTVSRIRTEHFPLTLESARPSHTSQYLCASRSSGMNNEQFFGPGTRLTVL.